The clone carrying this TCR beta chain occurred many times. Its antigen is still unknown. Germline V lookup: CDR1 MNHEY, CDR2 SVGAGI. The CDR3 is made up of 14 amino acids. V lost 6 bases to trimming and J lost 6 bases; unmatched junction nucleotides: 10. This sample stems from a study of Graves' ophthalmopathy and Graves' hyperthyroidism. The study, taken as a whole, reports: Ophthalmopathy could be told apart from stable hyperthyroidism by a 13-signature model (under 90% sensitivity, 70% to 84% specificity). Most thyroid-expanded clonotypes exceeding 0.001 frequency were also found in blood. Ophthalmopathy progression prediction by the model yielded a sensitivity of about 70% and a specificity of just over 72%.

CDR3 regions of TCR beta were amplified from RNA transcripts. First-round RT-PCR used HTBI primers; second-round multiplex PCR followed. TCRdb passed the multiplex PCR reads through MiXCR, listing each CDR3 protein once. This sample carries 500,000 to 700,000 distinct CDR3 sequences, less than 40% of them seen once, and the ten largest clones take about 4.6%. This sequence joins TRBV6-5 and TRBJ1-2; the match to TRBD1 covers 7 bases. Input material: peripheral blood or thyroid tissue (not recorded which). The clonotype was recovered from an adult man with Graves' hyperthyroidism. The CDR3 DNA sequence: TGTGCCAGCAGAACCCGAGGGACAGACCATGGCTACACCTTC. Amino acids: CASRTRGTDHGYTF.